This TCR beta chain was profiled in a study of T cells after yellow fever vaccination. Study findings and constraints: Abundant clonotypes from the bulk population could contaminate FACS-sorted repertoires.

For TCR, cDNA came from 5'RACE template switching, which added a universal primer site and UMIs. TCRdb re-called the 5' RACE reads through MiXCR, storing one row per CDR3 protein. The sample yields some 110,000 distinct CDR3 sequences, around 6.7% seen once. This clonotype was observed a handful of times. The antigen remains undetermined. Germline-derived CDR1 and CDR2 are SGHTA and FQGNSA. Trimming cost V 5 bases and J 0 bases, with 10 bases left between them. This CDR3 comprises 14 residues. The V and J genes are TRBV7-2 and TRBJ1-1; no clear D. The material was CD4+ T cells sorted from PBMCs, obtained approximately 40 days after the first yellow fever vaccination. The source of this sequence is a man aged 18 to 30 who received the YFV17D yellow fever vaccine. CDR3 coding DNA: TGTGCCAGCAGCCCGTCCGGGGTGAACACTGAAGCTTTCTTT. It specifies CASSPSGVNTEAFF.